This T cell receptor (beta chain) was recorded in a study of blood T cells in healthy people across ages. Each donor supplied approximately 10 milliliters of peripheral blood. The second PCR ran roughly 6 to 12 cycles with a sample-barcoded 5' primer and J-beta primers. TCRdb analysed the 5' RACE reads with MiXCR anew, one entry per CDR3 protein. Among about 760,000 distinct CDR3 sequences listed, around 50% were seen once. Study-level points and caveats: The recorded TCR beta diversity per million T cells decreased in a roughly linear manner with age.

Germline assignment: CDR1 LGHNT and CDR2 FRNRAP. The CDR3 has 14 amino acids. Trimming pared 7 bases from V and 2 bases from J, leaving 15 bases between. Concerning this clonotype itself: What it recognizes is unknown.

Input material: blood. This sequence was found in a man between 40 and 49 years old in good health. V usage is TRBV12-5 and J usage is TRBJ2-7; D not certain. The DNA for the CDR3 is TGTGCTAGTGCCCGTGATTCTATGACCTACGAGCAGTACTTC. This gives the protein CASARDSMTYEQYF.